This T cell receptor beta chain was found in a study of Graves' ophthalmopathy and Graves' hyperthyroidism. From RNA, the CDR3 regions of TCR beta chains were amplified and sequenced. A first-round RT-PCR used HTBI primers, followed by a second-round multiplex PCR. TCRdb passed the multiplex PCR reads through MiXCR, listing each CDR3 protein once. Among approximately 700,000 distinct CDR3 sequences, roughly 40% were seen once, and the ten largest hold approximately 43%. This CDR3 comprises 11 residues. Germline V lookup: CDR1 SGHTA, CDR2 FQGNSA. V was shortened by 6 bases and J by 5 bases, with 8 bases between the two germline ends. Thyroid ultrasound, orbital computed tomography, TRAb, serum thyroxine and clinical symptoms formed the basis of diagnosis.

The source of this sequence is an adult man with Graves' ophthalmopathy. What was sequenced was peripheral blood. V is TRBV7-2 and J is TRBJ2-7; D remains ambiguous. CDR3 sequence: CASSSENEQYF. The CDR3 nucleotides read TGTGCCAGCAGTTCGGAGAACGAGCAGTACTTC.